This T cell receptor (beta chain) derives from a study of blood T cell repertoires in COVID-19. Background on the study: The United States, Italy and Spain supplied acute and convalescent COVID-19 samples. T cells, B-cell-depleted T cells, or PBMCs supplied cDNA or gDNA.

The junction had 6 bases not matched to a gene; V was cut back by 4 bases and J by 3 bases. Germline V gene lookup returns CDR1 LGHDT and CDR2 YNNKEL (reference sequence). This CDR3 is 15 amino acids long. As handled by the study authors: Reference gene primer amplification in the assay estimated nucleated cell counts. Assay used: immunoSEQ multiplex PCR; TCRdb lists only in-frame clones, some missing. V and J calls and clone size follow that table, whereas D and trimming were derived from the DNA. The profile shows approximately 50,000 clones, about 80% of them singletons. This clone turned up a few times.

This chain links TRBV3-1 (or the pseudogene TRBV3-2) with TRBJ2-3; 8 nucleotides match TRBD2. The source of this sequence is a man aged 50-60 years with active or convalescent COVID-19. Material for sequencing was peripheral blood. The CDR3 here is CASSRGAGETDTQYF. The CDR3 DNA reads TGTGCCAGCAGCCGGGGAGCGGGGGAAACAGATACGCAGTATTTT.